These 10 T cell receptor beta chains came from one sample sequenced in a study of T cells expressing NK-cell markers. TCRdb reanalyzed the 5' RACE reads, giving one entry per CDR3 protein sequence and no DNA. The specimen's table records approximately 420,000 distinct CDR3 sequences. Sequencing was carried out using blood T cells: a sorted CD56 or NKG2C T cell subset, CD4+ or CD8+ T cells, or bulk PBMC T cells (not recorded which). All receptors come from a woman between 50 and 59 years old in good health.

The V call is TRBV25-1, the J call TRBJ2-2; TCRdb's assignment of TRBD1 cannot be checked, as there is no DNA. Germline V gives CDR1 MGHDK, CDR2 SYGVNS. This CDR3 contains 15 residues. The CDR3 region is CASSGGQSDTGELFF. Full variable domain (remainder filled in from reference TRBV25-1 and TRBJ2-2): EADIYQTPRYLVIGTGKKITLECSQTMGHDKMYWYQQDPGMELHLIHYSYGVNSTEKGDLSSESTVSRIRTEHFPLTLESARPSHTSQYLCASSGGQSDTGELFFGEGSRLTVL.

The V gene is TRBV5-1, the J gene TRBJ2-1; TCRdb names TRBD2, which stays unverified in the absence of DNA. The CDR3 has 17 amino acids. Germline loops: CDR1 SGHRS, CDR2 YFSETQ. This CDR3 is CASSLETSGRARRAQFF.

The V and J genes are TRBV29-1 and TRBJ2-1; lacking DNA, the TRBD1 call made by TCRdb goes unchecked. CDR3 length: 15 amino acids. Germline assignment: CDR1 SQVTM and CDR2 ANQGSEA. CDR3 residues: CSVVGGRTPYNEQFF.

The chain recombines TRBV25-1 with TRBJ2-5; TCRdb designates TRBD2, a call that cannot be tested without DNA. The CDR3 is 13 amino acids. Germline V CDR1 and CDR2: MGHDK, SYGVNS. CDR3: CASSGGLAATQYF.

The chain recombines TRBV24-1 with TRBJ2-3; TCRdb gives TRBD1 as the D gene, but with no DNA this cannot be confirmed. The CDR3 sequence is 11 residues long. Germline V gene lookup returns CDR1 KGHDR and CDR2 SFDVKD. This CDR3 is CATSGNGARYF.

CDR3 residues: CASKVGMPDRSNQPQHF. The chain recombines TRBV2 with TRBJ1-5; TCRdb selects TRBD1, and the lack of DNA leaves this call unchecked. Per the germline V gene, CDR1 is SNHLY and CDR2 is FYNNEI. The CDR3 contains 17 residues. Based on the CDR3 plus reference TRBV2 and TRBJ1-5, the full variable domain is EPEVTQTPSHQVTQMGQEVILRCVPISNHLYFYWYRQILGQKVEFLVSFYNNEISEKSEIFDDQFSVERPDGSNFTLKIRSTKLEDSAMYFCASKVGMPDRSNQPQHFGDGTRLSIL.

J is TRBJ2-5 and V is TRBV20-1; TCRdb selects TRBD2, and the lack of DNA leaves this call unchecked. Germline values: CDR1 DFQATT, CDR2 SNEGSKA (reference sequence). This CDR3 region has 15 residues. The CDR3 reads CSARGVAPPKETQYF.

The chain carries TRBV7-9 and TRBJ2-1; the TRBD1 assignment by TCRdb is unverifiable without DNA. The V gene's germline CDR1 is SEHNR and CDR2 FQNEAQ (reference sequence). The CDR3 loop spans 14 amino acids. CDR3 in amino acids: CASSSISGGGEQFF.

The chain combines TRBV12-3 or TRBV12-4 with TRBJ2-4; TCRdb's assignment of TRBD1 cannot be checked, as there is no DNA. This CDR3 comprises 13 residues. This CDR3 reads CASTSSDIYIQYF.

V and J are TRBV25-1 and TRBJ2-3. Per the germline V gene, CDR1 is MGHDK and CDR2 is SYGVNS. This CDR3 region has 15 residues. The CDR3 is CASKSARSSTDTQYF.